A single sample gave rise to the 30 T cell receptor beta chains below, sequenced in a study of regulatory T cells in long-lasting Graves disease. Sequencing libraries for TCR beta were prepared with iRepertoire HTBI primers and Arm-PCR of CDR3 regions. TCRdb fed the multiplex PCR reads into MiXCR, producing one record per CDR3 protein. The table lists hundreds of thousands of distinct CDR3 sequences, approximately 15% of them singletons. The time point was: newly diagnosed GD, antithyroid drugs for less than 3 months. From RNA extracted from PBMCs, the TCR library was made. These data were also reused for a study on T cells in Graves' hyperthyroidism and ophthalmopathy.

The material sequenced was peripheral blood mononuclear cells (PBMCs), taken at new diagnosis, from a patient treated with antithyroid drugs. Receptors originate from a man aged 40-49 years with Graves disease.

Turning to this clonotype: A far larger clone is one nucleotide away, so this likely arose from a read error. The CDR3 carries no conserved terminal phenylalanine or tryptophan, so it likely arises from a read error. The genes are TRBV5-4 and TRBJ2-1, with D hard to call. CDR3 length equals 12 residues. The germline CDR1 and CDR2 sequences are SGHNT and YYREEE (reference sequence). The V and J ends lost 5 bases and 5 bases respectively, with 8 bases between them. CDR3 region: CASSSWDNEQFS. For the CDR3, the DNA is TGTGCCAGCAGTTCCTGGGACAATGAGCAGTTCTCC.

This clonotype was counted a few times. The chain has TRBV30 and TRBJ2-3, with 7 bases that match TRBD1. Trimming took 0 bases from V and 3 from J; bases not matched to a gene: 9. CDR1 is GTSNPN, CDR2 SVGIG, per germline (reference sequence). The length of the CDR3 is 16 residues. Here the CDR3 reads CAWSVRIGGLTDTQYF. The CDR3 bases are TGTGCCTGGAGTGTACGTATAGGGGGCCTTACAGATACGCAGTATTTT.

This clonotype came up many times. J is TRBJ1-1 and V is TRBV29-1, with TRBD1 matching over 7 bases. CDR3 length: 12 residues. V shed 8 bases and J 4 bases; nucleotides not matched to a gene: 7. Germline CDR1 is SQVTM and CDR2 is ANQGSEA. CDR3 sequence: CSSGQTGTEAFF. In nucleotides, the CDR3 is TGCAGCTCGGGACAGACGGGCACTGAAGCTTTCTTT.

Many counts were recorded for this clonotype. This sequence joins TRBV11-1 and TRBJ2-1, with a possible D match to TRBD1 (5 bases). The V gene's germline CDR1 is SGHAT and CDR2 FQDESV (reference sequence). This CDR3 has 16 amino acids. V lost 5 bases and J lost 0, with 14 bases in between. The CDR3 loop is CASSGALIRSYNEQFF. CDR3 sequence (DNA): TGTGCCAGCAGCGGGGCGCTCATCCGCTCCTACAATGAGCAGTTCTTC.

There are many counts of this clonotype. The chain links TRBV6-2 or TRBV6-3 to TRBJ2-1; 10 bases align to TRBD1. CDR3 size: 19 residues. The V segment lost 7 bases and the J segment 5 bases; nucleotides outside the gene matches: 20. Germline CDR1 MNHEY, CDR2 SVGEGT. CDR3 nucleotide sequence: TGTGCCAGCACACATCCGGGACAGGGGCGTCTCTGGGGAAACAATGAGCAGTTCTTC. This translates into CASTHPGQGRLWGNNEQFF.

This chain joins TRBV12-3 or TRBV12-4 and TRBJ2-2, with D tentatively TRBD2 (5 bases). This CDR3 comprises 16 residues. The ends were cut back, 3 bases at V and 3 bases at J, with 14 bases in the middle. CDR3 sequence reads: CASSLLTTKYTGELFF. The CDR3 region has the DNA TGTGCCAGCAGTTTGCTGACTACAAAATACACCGGGGAGCTGTTTTTT.

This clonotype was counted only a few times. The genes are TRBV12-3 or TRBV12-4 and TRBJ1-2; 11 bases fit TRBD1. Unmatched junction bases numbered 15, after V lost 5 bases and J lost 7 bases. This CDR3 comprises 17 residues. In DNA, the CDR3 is TGTGCCAGCAGTCCAGTCATTGGAGGACAGGGGGCGGTTGGCTACACCTTC. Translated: CASSPVIGGQGAVGYTF.

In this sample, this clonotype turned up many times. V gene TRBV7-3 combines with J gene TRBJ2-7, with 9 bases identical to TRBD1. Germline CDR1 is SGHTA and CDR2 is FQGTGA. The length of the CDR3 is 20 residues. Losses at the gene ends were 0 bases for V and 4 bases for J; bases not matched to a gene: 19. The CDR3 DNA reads TGTGCCAGCAGCTTAACGTCTTTTACGAGGGCCGGGACAGGGTTTTACGAGCAGTACTTC. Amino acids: CASSLTSFTRAGTGFYEQYF. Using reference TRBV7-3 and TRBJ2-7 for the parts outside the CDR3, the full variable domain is GAGVSQTPSNKVTEKGKYVELRCDPISGHTALYWYRQSLGQGPEFLIYFQGTGAADDSGLPNDRFFAVRPEGSVSTLKIQRTERGDSAVYLCASSLTSFTRAGTGFYEQYFGPGTRLTVT.

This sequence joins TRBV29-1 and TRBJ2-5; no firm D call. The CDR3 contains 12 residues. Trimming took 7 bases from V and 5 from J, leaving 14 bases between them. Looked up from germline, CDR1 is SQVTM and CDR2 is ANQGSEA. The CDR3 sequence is CSATSAPETQYF. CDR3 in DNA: TGCAGCGCTACATCAGCTCCTGAGACCCAGTACTTC.

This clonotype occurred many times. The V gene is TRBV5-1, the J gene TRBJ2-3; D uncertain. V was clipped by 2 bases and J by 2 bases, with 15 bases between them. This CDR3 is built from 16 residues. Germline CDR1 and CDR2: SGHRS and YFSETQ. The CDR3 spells CASSLQIDRATDTQYF. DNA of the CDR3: TGCGCCAGCAGCTTACAGATCGACCGGGCCACAGATACGCAGTATTTT.

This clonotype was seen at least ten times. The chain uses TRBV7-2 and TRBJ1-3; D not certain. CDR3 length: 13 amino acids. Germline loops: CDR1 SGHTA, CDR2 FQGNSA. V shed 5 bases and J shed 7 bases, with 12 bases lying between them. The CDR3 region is CASSMSGMNTIYF. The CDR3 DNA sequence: TGTGCCAGCAGCATGAGTGGTATGAACACCATATATTTT. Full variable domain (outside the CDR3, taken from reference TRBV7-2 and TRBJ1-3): GAGVSQSPSNKVTEKGKDVELRCDPISGHTALYWYRQSLGQGLEFLIYFQGNSAPDKSGLPSDRFSAERTGGSVSTLTIQRTQQEDSAVYLCASSMSGMNTIYFGEGSWLTVV.

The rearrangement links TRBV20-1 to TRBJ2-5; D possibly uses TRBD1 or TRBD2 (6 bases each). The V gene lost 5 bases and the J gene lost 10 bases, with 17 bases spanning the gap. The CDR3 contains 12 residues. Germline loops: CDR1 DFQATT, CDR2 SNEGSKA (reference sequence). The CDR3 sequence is CSAWRETGYQYF. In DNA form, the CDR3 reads TGCAGTGCTTGGAGGGAAACAGGGTACCAGTACTTC.

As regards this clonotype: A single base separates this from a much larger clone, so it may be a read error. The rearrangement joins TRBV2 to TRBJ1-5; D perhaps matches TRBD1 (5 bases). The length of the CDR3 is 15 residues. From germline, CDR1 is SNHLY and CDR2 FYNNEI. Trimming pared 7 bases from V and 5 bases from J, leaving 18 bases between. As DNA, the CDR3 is TGTGCCAGCAATGCTCGGGGCGGAAAAGATCAGCCCCAGCATTTT. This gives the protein CASNARGGKDQPQHF.

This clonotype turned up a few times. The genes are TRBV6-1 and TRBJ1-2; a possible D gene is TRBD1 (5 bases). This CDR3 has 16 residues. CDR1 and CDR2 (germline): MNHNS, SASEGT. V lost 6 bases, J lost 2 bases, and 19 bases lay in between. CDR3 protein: CASSHPRGAENYGYTF. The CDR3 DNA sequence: TGTGCCAGCAGCCATCCCCGGGGCGCGGAAAACTATGGCTACACCTTC.

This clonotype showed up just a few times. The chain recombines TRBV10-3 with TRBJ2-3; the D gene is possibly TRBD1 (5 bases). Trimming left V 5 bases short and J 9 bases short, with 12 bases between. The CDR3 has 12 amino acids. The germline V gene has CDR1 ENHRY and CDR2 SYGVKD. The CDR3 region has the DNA TGTGCCATCAGTCAGACAGCAAGCACGCAGTATTTT. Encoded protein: CAISQTASTQYF.

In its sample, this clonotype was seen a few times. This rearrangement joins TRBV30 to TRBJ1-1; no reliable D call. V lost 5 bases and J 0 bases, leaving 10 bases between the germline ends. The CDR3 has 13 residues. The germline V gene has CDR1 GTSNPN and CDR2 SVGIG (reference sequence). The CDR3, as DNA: TGTGCCTGGGAACTGATCATGAACACTGAAGCTTTCTTT. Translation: CAWELIMNTEAFF.

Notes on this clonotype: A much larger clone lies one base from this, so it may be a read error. This CDR3 is CAVSGSSGGPNEQFF. The CDR3 DNA is TGTGCCGTCAGTGGATCCAGCGGGGGGCCCAATGAGCAGTTCTTC. This chain joins TRBV10-3 and TRBJ2-1; 9 bases match TRBD2. This CDR3 has 15 residues. The germline V gene encodes CDR1 ENHRY and CDR2 SYGVKD.

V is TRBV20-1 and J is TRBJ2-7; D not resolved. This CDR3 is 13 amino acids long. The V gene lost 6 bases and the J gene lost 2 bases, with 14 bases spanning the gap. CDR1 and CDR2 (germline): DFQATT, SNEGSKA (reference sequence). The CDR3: CSASRTAPYEQYF. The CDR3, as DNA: TGCAGTGCCTCCCGGACGGCACCCTACGAGCAGTACTTC.

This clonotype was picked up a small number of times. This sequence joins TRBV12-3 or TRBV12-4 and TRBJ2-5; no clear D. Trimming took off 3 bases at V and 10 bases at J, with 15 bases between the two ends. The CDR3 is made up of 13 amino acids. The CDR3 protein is CASSFLSDPCQYF. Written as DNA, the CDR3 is TGTGCCAGCAGTTTTCTAAGCGACCCATGCCAGTACTTC.

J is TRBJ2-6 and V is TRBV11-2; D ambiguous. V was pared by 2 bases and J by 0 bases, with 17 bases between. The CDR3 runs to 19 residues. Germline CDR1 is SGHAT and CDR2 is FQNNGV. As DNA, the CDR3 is TGTGCCAGCAGCTTATACGATATGAGCCCCTTCTCTGGGGCCAACGTCCTGACTTTC. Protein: CASSLYDMSPFSGANVLTF.

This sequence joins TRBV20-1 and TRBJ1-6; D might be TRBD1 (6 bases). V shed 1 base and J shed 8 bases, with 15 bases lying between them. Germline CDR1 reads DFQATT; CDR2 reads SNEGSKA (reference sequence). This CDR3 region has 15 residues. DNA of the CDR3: TGCAGTGCTAGAGCTTTGGGGGCGCAATATTCACCCCTCCACTTT. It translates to CSARALGAQYSPLHF.

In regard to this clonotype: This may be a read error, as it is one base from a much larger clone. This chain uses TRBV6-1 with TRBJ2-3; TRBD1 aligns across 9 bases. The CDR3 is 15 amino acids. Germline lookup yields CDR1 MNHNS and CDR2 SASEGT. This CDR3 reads CASSGGTGYTDTRYF. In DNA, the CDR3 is TGTGCCAGCAGTGGAGGGACAGGGTACACAGATACGCGGTATTTT.

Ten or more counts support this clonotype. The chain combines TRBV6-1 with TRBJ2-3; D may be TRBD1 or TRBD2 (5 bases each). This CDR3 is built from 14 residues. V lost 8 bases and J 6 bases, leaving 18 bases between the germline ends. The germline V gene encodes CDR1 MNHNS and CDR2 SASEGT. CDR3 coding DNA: TGTGCCAGCGGCAACCGGGGCCCGTTTGATACGCAGTATTTT. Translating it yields CASGNRGPFDTQYF.

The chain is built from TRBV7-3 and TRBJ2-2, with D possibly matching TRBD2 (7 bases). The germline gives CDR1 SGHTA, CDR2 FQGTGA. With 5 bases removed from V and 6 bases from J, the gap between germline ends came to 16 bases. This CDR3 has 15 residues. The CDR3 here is CASSPGLGGAGELFF. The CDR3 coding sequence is TGTGCCAGCAGCCCCGGACTAGGGGGGGCCGGGGAGCTGTTTTTT.

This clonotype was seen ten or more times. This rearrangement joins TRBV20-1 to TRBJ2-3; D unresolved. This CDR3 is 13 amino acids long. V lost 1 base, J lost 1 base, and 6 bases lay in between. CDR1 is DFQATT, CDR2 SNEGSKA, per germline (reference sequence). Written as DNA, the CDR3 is TGCAGTGCTAGAGGACCGGGCACAGATACGCAGTATTTT. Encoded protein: CSARGPGTDTQYF.

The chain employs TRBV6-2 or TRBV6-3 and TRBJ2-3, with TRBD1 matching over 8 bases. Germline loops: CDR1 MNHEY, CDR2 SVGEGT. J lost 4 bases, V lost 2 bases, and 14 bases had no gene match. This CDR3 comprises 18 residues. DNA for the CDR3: TGTGCCAGCAGTTACGATCCTCTCCGGGACAGGTTCTCAGATACGCAGTATTTT. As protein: CASSYDPLRDRFSDTQYF.

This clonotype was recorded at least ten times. The CDR3 region has the DNA TGCAGTGCTTCTCTACAGACCCAGTACTTC. Encoded protein: CSASLQTQYF. The chain links TRBV20-1 to TRBJ2-5, with D hard to call. The CDR3 is made up of 10 amino acids. Deletions cut 5 bases from V and 6 bases from J, with 7 bases between. The V gene's germline CDR1 is DFQATT and CDR2 SNEGSKA (reference sequence).

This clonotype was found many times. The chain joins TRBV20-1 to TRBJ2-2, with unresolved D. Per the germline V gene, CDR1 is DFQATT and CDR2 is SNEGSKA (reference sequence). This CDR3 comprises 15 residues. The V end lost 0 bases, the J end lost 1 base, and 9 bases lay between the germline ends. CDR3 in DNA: TGCAGTGCTAGAGATAGGATCTTGAACACCGGGGAGCTGTTTTTT. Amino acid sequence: CSARDRILNTGELFF.

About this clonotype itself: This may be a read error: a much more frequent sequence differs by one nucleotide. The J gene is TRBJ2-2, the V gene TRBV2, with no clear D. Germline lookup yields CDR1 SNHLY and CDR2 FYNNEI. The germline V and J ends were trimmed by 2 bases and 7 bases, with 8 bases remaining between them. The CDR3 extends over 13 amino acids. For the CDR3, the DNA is TGTGCCAGCAGTGAAAACAGTGTCGGGGAGCTGTTTTTT. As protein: CASSENSVGELFF. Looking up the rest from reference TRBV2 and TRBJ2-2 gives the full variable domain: EPEVTQTPSHQVTQMGQEVILRCVPISNHLYFYWYRQILGQKVEFLVSFYNNEISEKSEIFDDQFSVERPDGSNFTLKIRSTKLEDSAMYFCASSENSVGELFFGEGSRLTVL.

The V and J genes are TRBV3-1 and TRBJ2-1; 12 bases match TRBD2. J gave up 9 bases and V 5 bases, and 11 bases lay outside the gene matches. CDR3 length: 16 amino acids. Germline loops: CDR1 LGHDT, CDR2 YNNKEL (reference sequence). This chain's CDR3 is CASSDGLAGSEGEQFF. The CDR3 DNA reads TGTGCCAGCAGCGACGGACTAGCGGGGAGTGAGGGTGAGCAGTTCTTC.